This paragraph reports one T cell receptor beta chain. Its antigen is not identified. These data belong to a study of CD8+ T cells in alopecia areata. Study results and limitations: Normal-skin resident alphabeta T cells also appear among scalp sample sequences. For patients receiving tofacitinib, scalp clonality and expanded CD8+ clones among the top 100 significantly decreased. A large proportion of expanded lesional clones were detected persisting in scalp and blood during tofacitinib.

Germline assignment: CDR1 DFQATT and CDR2 SNEGSKA (reference sequence). This CDR3 is 10 amino acids long. Trimming left V 5 bases short and J 16 bases short, with 15 bases between. The treatment: oral pan-JAK inhibitor, 5-10 mg twice daily. Sequencing templates came from extracted RNA that was reverse transcribed into cDNA. Sequencing used immunoSEQ multiplex PCR; TCRdb keeps in-frame clones, though not all of them. The sample lists about 200,000 clones, about three fifths occurring once. The chain combines TRBV20-1 with TRBJ2-1; the D gene could be TRBD1 or TRBD2 (5 bases each). The sequencing here drew on CD4+ T cells sorted from blood, taken at week 24, from a patient treated with tofacitinib. This TCR derives from a human donor with alopecia areata. The CDR3 region is CSAQPGRGFF. The CDR3, as DNA: TGCAGTGCTCAACCGGGACGAGGCTTCTTC.